This is a list of T cell receptor beta chains from one sample in a study of blood T cell repertoires in COVID-19. Here immunoSEQ multiplex PCR was the method, and the copy in TCRdb shows in-frame clones only, minus some. Here the sample spans a few hundred thousand clones, approximately 87% being singletons. Input material: PBMCs or T cells enriched from blood (not recorded which). These receptor sequences come from a woman aged 45 to 65 who had recovered from COVID-19. Each CDR3 is given with its conserved first and last residue. A D gene is named only where the DNA matches it firmly. Size is stated for part of the rows, as once, few or many counts, or as a class when the clone is expanded.

CDR3nt: TGTGCCAGCAGCTTGGGTGGGACAGATAGAGAAGCTTTCTTT
CDR3aa: CASSLGGTDREAFF
abundance: -
v_gene: TRBV5-6
d_gene: TRBD1
j_gene: TRBJ1-1

CDR3nt: TGCGCCAGCAGCCAGGGACTAGCGGGGGGACAAGAGACCCAGTACTTC
CDR3aa: CASSQGLAGGQETQYF
abundance: -
v_gene: TRBV4-1
d_gene: TRBD2
j_gene: TRBJ2-5

CDR3nt: TGTGCCAGCAGCATAACGAACACCGGGGAGCTGTTTTTT
CDR3aa: CASSITNTGELFF
abundance: once
v_gene: TRBV7-9
d_gene: -
j_gene: TRBJ2-2

CDR3nt: TGTGCCAGCTCACCCCCACAGGCGGTGAACACTGAAGCTTTCTTT
CDR3aa: CASSPPQAVNTEAFF
abundance: -
v_gene: TRBV5-8
d_gene: -
j_gene: TRBJ1-1

CDR3nt: TGTGCCAGCAGCTTGGGGGACAGCCTACGTTTCGAGCAGTACTTC
CDR3aa: CASSLGDSLRFEQYF
abundance: -
v_gene: TRBV5-5
d_gene: TRBD1
j_gene: TRBJ2-7

CDR3nt: TGTGCCTGGGCCGCGGATTTCCAGCCCCAGCATTTT
CDR3aa: CAWAADFQPQHF
abundance: -
v_gene: TRBV30
d_gene: -
j_gene: TRBJ1-5

CDR3nt: TGTGCCAGCAGCCAACGGACAGGAGTCACCTACGAGCAGTACTTC
CDR3aa: CASSQRTGVTYEQYF
abundance: -
v_gene: TRBV3-1/TRBV3-2
d_gene: TRBD1
j_gene: TRBJ2-7

CDR3nt: TGTGCCAGCAGCTTGTTTCTGACAGGGATTGTTAAGCAGCCCCAGCATTTT
CDR3aa: CASSLFLTGIVKQPQHF
abundance: -
v_gene: TRBV5-6
d_gene: TRBD1
j_gene: TRBJ1-5

CDR3nt: TGTGCCAGCACCATGGAGCTAGTTAACACTGAAGCTTTCTTT
CDR3aa: CASTMELVNTEAFF
abundance: -
v_gene: TRBV2
d_gene: -
j_gene: TRBJ1-1

CDR3nt: TGTGCCAGCAGCTTAGGTCCGAGAACCCCCGGGGAGCTGTTTTTT
CDR3aa: CASSLGPRTPGELFF
abundance: -
v_gene: TRBV7-8
d_gene: -
j_gene: TRBJ2-2

CDR3nt: TGCGCCAGCAGTTCGGACTCATCCACTGAAGCTTTCTTT
CDR3aa: CASSSDSSTEAFF
abundance: -
v_gene: TRBV5-1
d_gene: -
j_gene: TRBJ1-1

CDR3nt: TGTGCCAGCAGCCCTACAGGGGCTCCCGTGAACACTGAAGCTTTCTTT
CDR3aa: CASSPTGAPVNTEAFF
abundance: -
v_gene: TRBV28
d_gene: TRBD1
j_gene: TRBJ1-1

CDR3nt: TGTGCCATCAGCACCGGGACTAGCGGGGGCTTGGGGGAGCAGTACTTC
CDR3aa: CAISTGTSGGLGEQYF
abundance: -
v_gene: TRBV10-3
d_gene: TRBD2
j_gene: TRBJ2-7

CDR3nt: TGTGCCAGCTCACCACCGGGCAGGGCCCCCCAAGAGACCCAGTACTTC
CDR3aa: CASSPPGRAPQETQYF
abundance: -
v_gene: TRBV18
d_gene: -
j_gene: TRBJ2-5

CDR3nt: TGTGCCACCAGCAGAACCCGGGAAAGTGAAGCTTTCTTT
CDR3aa: CATSRTRESEAFF
abundance: once
v_gene: TRBV15
d_gene: -
j_gene: TRBJ1-1

CDR3nt: TGTGCCAGTAGTATTGGGGACAGGGGGCTCGGTGAGCAGTTCTTC
CDR3aa: CASSIGDRGLGEQFF
abundance: once
v_gene: TRBV19
d_gene: TRBD1
j_gene: TRBJ2-1

CDR3nt: TGCGCCAGCAGCTTGGAGGGACAGGGTAATTCACCCCTCCACTTT
CDR3aa: CASSLEGQGNSPLHF
abundance: few
v_gene: TRBV5-1
d_gene: TRBD1
j_gene: TRBJ1-6

CDR3nt: TGTGCCAGCAGCCAAGAGGGGGGATCGGTCTATGGCTACACCTTC
CDR3aa: CASSQEGGSVYGYTF
abundance: few
v_gene: TRBV4-2
d_gene: -
j_gene: TRBJ1-2

CDR3nt: TGCGCCAGCAGCCAAAATTTAGGGGCGGAAGCTTTCTTT
CDR3aa: CASSQNLGAEAFF
abundance: -
v_gene: TRBV4-1
d_gene: -
j_gene: TRBJ1-1

CDR3nt: TGTGCCAGCAGAGAGCAACCGCAGGGTAACAATGAGCAGTTCTTC
CDR3aa: CASREQPQGNNEQFF
abundance: -
v_gene: TRBV7-2
d_gene: -
j_gene: TRBJ2-1

CDR3nt: TGCGCCAGCGCGGAGCGCACAGATACGCAGTATTTT
CDR3aa: CASAERTDTQYF
abundance: -
v_gene: TRBV23-1
d_gene: -
j_gene: TRBJ2-3

CDR3nt: TGTGCCAGCAGCGCTATGAGTCCCCCTGAAGCTTTCTTT
CDR3aa: CASSAMSPPEAFF
abundance: -
v_gene: TRBV12-3/TRBV12-4
d_gene: -
j_gene: TRBJ1-1

CDR3nt: TGCGCCAGCAGCCAAGCAACCGGGGATAGCAATCAGCCCCAGCATTTT
CDR3aa: CASSQATGDSNQPQHF
abundance: few
v_gene: TRBV4-1
d_gene: -
j_gene: TRBJ1-5

CDR3nt: TGTGCCACCAGCGAGGAGGGCGAGCAGTACTTC
CDR3aa: CATSEEGEQYF
abundance: -
v_gene: TRBV15
d_gene: -
j_gene: TRBJ2-7

CDR3nt: TGTGCCAGCAGCGTAGTTGGCGGGAAACAAGAGACCCAGTACTTC
CDR3aa: CASSVVGGKQETQYF
abundance: -
v_gene: TRBV9
d_gene: -
j_gene: TRBJ2-5

CDR3nt: TGTGCCAGCCGGATAACGCAGGGATCCACCGGGGAGCTGTTTTTT
CDR3aa: CASRITQGSTGELFF
abundance: once
v_gene: TRBV5-4
d_gene: -
j_gene: TRBJ2-2

CDR3nt: TGTGCCAGCAGCTTAGATTTTTATAGCAATCAGCCCCAGCATTTT
CDR3aa: CASSLDFYSNQPQHF
abundance: -
v_gene: TRBV7-2
d_gene: -
j_gene: TRBJ1-5

CDR3nt: TGTGCCAGCAGCCCTGCACCTCAGGGGAAAGAGACCCAGTACTTC
CDR3aa: CASSPAPQGKETQYF
abundance: -
v_gene: TRBV5-6
d_gene: -
j_gene: TRBJ2-5

CDR3nt: TGCGCCAGCAGCTTGGAGGGGGTAATGGTGGGCGACACTGAAGCTTTCTTT
CDR3aa: CASSLEGVMVGDTEAFF
abundance: -
v_gene: TRBV5-1
d_gene: -
j_gene: TRBJ1-1

CDR3nt: TGTGCCAGTAGTATCTCCAGGGGGCATGGCTACACCTTC
CDR3aa: CASSISRGHGYTF
abundance: -
v_gene: TRBV19
d_gene: TRBD1
j_gene: TRBJ1-2

CDR3nt: TGTGCCAGCAGCCAAGGCACAGAAATTGACCTTAACTATGGCTACACCTTC
CDR3aa: CASSQGTEIDLNYGYTF
abundance: once
v_gene: TRBV4-2
d_gene: -
j_gene: TRBJ1-2

CDR3nt: TGTGCCAGCAGCGTAACCGGGACTAGCGGGGGGGTACCCTACGAGCAGTACTTC
CDR3aa: CASSVTGTSGGVPYEQYF
abundance: -
v_gene: TRBV7-8
d_gene: TRBD2
j_gene: TRBJ2-7

CDR3nt: TGCAGCGTCCACTGGACAGGTCGTGGCACTGAAGCTTTCTTT
CDR3aa: CSVHWTGRGTEAFF
abundance: -
v_gene: TRBV29-1
d_gene: TRBD1
j_gene: TRBJ1-1

CDR3nt: TGTGCCACCGGGACAACTAATGAAAAACTGTTTTTT
CDR3aa: CATGTTNEKLFF
abundance: few
v_gene: TRBV10-3
d_gene: -
j_gene: TRBJ1-4

CDR3nt: TGTGCCAGCTCCTCGACAGGGGGTAGCAATCAGCCCCAGCATTTT
CDR3aa: CASSSTGGSNQPQHF
abundance: -
v_gene: TRBV27
d_gene: TRBD1
j_gene: TRBJ1-5

CDR3nt: TGTGCCAGCAGTGACACAGGTATGAACACTGAAGCTTTCTTT
CDR3aa: CASSDTGMNTEAFF
abundance: many
v_gene: TRBV6-1
d_gene: -
j_gene: TRBJ1-1

CDR3nt: TGTGCCAGCTCACCGGCCTCAGGGAACACTGAAGCTTTCTTT
CDR3aa: CASSPASGNTEAFF
abundance: few
v_gene: TRBV18
d_gene: -
j_gene: TRBJ1-1

CDR3nt: TGTGCCTGGAGTCCTCAGGCCCGGAGGATAGGATTTGAGACCCAGTACTTC
CDR3aa: CAWSPQARRIGFETQYF
abundance: -
v_gene: TRBV30
d_gene: -
j_gene: TRBJ2-5

CDR3nt: TGTGCCAGCAGCTCCCGGGACAGGGGTTACGAGCAGTACTTC
CDR3aa: CASSSRDRGYEQYF
abundance: once
v_gene: TRBV13
d_gene: TRBD1
j_gene: TRBJ2-7

CDR3nt: TGTGCCAGCTCACCAGAACAGGGTGAAGCTTTCTTT
CDR3aa: CASSPEQGEAFF
abundance: -
v_gene: TRBV18
d_gene: -
j_gene: TRBJ1-1

CDR3nt: TGTGCCAGCAGTACCCGACAGGGGACGGTGACAGATACGCAGTATTTT
CDR3aa: CASSTRQGTVTDTQYF
abundance: -
v_gene: TRBV28
d_gene: TRBD1
j_gene: TRBJ2-3

CDR3nt: TGCGCCAGCAGCTCCCCCATGAGGGACTCCTACTACGAGCAGTACTTC
CDR3aa: CASSSPMRDSYYEQYF
abundance: few
v_gene: TRBV5-1
d_gene: -
j_gene: TRBJ2-7